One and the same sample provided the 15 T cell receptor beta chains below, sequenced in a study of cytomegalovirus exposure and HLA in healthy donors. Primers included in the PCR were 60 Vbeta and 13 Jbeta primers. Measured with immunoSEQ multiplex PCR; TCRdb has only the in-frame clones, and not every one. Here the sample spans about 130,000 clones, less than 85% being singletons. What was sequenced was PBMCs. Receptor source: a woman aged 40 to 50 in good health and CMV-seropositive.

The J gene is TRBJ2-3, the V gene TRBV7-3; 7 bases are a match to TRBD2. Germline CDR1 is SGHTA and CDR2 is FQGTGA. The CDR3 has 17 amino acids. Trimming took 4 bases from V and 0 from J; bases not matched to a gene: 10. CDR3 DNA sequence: TGTGCCAGCAGCTCCACGGGGCGGGGGTCTAGCACAGATACGCAGTATTTT. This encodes CASSSTGRGSSTDTQYF.

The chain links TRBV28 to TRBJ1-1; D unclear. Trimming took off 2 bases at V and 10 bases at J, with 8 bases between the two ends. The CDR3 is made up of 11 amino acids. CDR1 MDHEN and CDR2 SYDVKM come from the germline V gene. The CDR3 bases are TGTGCCAGCAGTTTACATCGGAGAGCTTTCTTT. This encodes CASSLHRRAFF.

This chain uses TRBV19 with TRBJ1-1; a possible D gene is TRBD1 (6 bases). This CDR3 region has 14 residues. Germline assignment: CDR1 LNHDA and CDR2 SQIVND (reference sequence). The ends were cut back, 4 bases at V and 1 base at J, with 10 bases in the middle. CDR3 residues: CASSTETGNTEAFF. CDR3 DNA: TGTGCCAGTAGTACCGAGACAGGGAACACTGAAGCTTTCTTT.

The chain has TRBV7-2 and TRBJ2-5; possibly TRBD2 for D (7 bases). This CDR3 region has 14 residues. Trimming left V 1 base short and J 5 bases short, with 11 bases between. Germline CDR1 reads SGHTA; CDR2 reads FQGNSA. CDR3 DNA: TGTGCCAGCAGCTTAGAGGGGGGGCTGGAGACCCAGTACTTC. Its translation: CASSLEGGLETQYF.

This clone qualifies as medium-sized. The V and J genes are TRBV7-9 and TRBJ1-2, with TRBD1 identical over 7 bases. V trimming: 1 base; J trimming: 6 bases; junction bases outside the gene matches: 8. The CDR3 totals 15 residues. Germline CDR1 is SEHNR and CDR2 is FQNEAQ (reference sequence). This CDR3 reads CASSLEPGQIDGYTF. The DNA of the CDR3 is TGTGCCAGCAGCTTAGAACCGGGACAGATTGATGGCTACACCTTC.

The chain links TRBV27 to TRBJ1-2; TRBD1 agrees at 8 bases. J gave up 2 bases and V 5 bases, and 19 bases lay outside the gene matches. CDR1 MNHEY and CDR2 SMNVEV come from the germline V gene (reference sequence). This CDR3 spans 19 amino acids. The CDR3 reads CASSPGQGLRARANYGYTF. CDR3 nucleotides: TGTGCCAGCAGTCCTGGACAGGGATTAAGAGCCCGGGCAAACTATGGCTACACCTTC.

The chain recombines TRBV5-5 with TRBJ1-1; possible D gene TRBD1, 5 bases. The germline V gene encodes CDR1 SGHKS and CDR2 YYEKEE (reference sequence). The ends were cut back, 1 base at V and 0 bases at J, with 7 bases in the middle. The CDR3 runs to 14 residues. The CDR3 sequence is CASSLKGMNTEAFF. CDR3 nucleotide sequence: TGTGCCAGCAGCTTGAAGGGGATGAACACTGAAGCTTTCTTT. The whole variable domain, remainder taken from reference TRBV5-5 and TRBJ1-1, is DAGVTQSPTHLIKTRGQQVTLRCSPISGHKSVSWYQQVLGQGPQFIFQYYEKEERGRGNFPDRFSARQFPNYSSELNVNALLLGDSALYLCASSLKGMNTEAFFGQGTRLTVV.

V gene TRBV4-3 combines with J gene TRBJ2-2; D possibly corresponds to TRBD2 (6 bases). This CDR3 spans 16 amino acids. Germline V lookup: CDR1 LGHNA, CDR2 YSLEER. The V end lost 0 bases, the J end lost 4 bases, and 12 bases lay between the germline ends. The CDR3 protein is CASSQDLYGGTGELFF. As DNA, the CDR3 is TGCGCCAGCAGCCAAGATTTGTACGGGGGCACCGGGGAGCTGTTTTTT.

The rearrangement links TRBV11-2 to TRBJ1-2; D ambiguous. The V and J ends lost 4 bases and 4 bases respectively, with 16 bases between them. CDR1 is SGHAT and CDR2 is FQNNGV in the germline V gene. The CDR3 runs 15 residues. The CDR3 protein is CASSSLGLRSYGYTF. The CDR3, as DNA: TGTGCCAGCAGCTCACTTGGGCTTCGAAGCTATGGCTACACCTTC. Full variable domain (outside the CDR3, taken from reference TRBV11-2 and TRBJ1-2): EAGVAQSPRYKIIEKRQSVAFWCNPISGHATLYWYQQILGQGPKLLIQFQNNGVVDDSQLPKDRFSAERLKGVDSTLKIQPAKLEDSAVYLCASSSLGLRSYGYTFGSGTRLTVV.

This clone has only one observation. CDR3 in DNA: TGTGCCAGCAGGACAGGGGGGCAGCCCCAGCATTTT. Translation gives CASRTGGQPQHF. V usage is TRBV27 and J usage is TRBJ1-5, with 9 bases aligning to TRBD1. The CDR3 runs 12 residues. J lost 7 bases, V lost 6 bases, and 1 base had no gene match. CDR1 is MNHEY, CDR2 SMNVEV, per germline (reference sequence).

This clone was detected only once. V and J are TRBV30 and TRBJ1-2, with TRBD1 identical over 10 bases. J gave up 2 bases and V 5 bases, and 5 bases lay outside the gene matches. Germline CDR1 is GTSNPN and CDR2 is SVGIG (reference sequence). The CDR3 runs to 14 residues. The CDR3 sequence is CAWAGTGANYGYTF. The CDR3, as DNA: TGTGCCTGGGCCGGGACAGGGGCAAACTATGGCTACACCTTC.

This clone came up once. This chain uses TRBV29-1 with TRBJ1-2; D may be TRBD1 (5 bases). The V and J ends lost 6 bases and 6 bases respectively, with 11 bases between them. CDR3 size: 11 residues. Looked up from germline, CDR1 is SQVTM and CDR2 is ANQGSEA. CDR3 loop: CSVDKGNGYTF. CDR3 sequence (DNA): TGCAGCGTGGACAAGGGGAATGGCTACACCTTC.

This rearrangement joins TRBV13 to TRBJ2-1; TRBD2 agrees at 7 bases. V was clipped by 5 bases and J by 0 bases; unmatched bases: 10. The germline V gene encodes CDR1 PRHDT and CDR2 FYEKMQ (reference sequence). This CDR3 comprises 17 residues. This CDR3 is CASSTYAGVTSYNEQFF. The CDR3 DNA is TGTGCCAGCAGCACCTACGCGGGGGTAACCTCCTACAATGAGCAGTTCTTC.

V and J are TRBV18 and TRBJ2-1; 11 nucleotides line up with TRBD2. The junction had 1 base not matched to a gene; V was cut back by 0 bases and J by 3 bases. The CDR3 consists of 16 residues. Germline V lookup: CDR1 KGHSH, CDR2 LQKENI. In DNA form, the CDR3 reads TGTGCCAGCTCACCACCGGGGACTAGCGGCTACAATGAGCAGTTCTTC. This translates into CASSPPGTSGYNEQFF.

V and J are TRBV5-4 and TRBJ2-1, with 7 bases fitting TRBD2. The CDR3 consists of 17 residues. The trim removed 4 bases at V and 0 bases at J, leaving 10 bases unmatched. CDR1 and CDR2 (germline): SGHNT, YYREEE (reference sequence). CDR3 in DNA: TGTGCCAGCAGCCCCAAAGCCCCTAGCGGCTCCTACAATGAGCAGTTCTTC. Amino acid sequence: CASSPKAPSGSYNEQFF.